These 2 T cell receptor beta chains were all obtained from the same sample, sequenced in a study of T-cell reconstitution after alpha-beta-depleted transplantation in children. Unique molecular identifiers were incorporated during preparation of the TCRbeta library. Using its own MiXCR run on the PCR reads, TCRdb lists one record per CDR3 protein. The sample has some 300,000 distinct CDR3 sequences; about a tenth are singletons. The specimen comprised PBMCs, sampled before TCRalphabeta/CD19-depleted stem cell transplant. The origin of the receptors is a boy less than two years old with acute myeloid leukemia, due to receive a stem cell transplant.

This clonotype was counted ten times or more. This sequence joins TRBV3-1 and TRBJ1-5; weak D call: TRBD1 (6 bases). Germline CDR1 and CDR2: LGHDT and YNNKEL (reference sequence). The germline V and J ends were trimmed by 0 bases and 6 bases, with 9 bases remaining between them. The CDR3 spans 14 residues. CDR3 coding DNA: TGTGCCAGCAGCCAAGATCTAGGGGGTCAGCCCCAGCATTTT. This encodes CASSQDLGGQPQHF.

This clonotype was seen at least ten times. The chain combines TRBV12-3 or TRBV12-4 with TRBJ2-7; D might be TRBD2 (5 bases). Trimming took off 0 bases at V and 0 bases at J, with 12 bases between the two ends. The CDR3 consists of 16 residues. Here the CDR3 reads CASSLAGGSSSYEQYF. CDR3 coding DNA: TGTGCCAGCAGTTTAGCGGGCGGGTCGAGCTCCTACGAGCAGTACTTC.